A selection of T cell receptor beta chains follows, all from one sample in a study of post-analysis software for immune sequencing data. TCRdb re-called the PCR reads with MiXCR, one entry per CDR3 protein. The table records roughly 870,000 distinct CDR3 sequences, approximately 57% of them present only once. The sample was blood. These receptors originate from a girl aged 10 to 17 with multiple sclerosis. Each CDR3 is given without its conserved first and last residue. Fields, in order: J gene, V gene, CDR3 protein.

j_call: TRBJ2-5; v_call: TRBV5-1; cdr3_aa: ASSLRRDPLSAETQY
j_call: TRBJ2-7; v_call: TRBV6-5; cdr3_aa: ASSYSSLADPYEQY
j_call: TRBJ2-3; v_call: TRBV9; cdr3_aa: ASSVGLGAGEVVTY
j_call: TRBJ1-5; v_call: TRBV2; cdr3_aa: ASTQTDQPQH
j_call: TRBJ2-7; v_call: TRBV7-9; cdr3_aa: ASSRSTGLEQY
j_call: TRBJ1-1; v_call: TRBV29-1; cdr3_aa: SVEGGGTEAF
j_call: TRBJ2-3; v_call: TRBV20-1; cdr3_aa: SARGGTTSTDTQY
j_call: TRBJ1-2; v_call: TRBV3-1; cdr3_aa: ASSQELKYGYT
j_call: TRBJ2-7; v_call: TRBV5-1; cdr3_aa: ASGPGVSSGEQY
j_call: TRBJ2-3; v_call: TRBV2; cdr3_aa: ASRNDGTDTQY
j_call: .; v_call: TRBV4-1; cdr3_aa: ASSQPTGGHEQY
j_call: TRBJ1-2; v_call: TRBV5-1; cdr3_aa: ASSYYPRDSGMYGYT
j_call: TRBJ2-7; v_call: TRBV20-1; cdr3_aa: SASVTGGPYEQY
j_call: TRBJ2-7; v_call: TRBV14; cdr3_aa: ASSGTSLSYEQY
j_call: TRBJ2-5; v_call: TRBV9; cdr3_aa: ASSPSPKAETQY
j_call: TRBJ2-1; v_call: TRBV27; cdr3_aa: ASSPAPAGGPNLGNEQF
j_call: TRBJ2-3; v_call: TRBV12-3/TRBV12-4; cdr3_aa: ASSSYVTDTQY
j_call: TRBJ2-7; v_call: TRBV20-1; cdr3_aa: SAPDGKNTYEQY
j_call: TRBJ2-3; v_call: TRBV10-3; cdr3_aa: AISEFEDTAQIGQY
j_call: TRBJ2-1; v_call: TRBV4-1; cdr3_aa: ASSQVGGGLPYNEQF
j_call: TRBJ1-2; v_call: TRBV27; cdr3_aa: ASRLGQSYGYT
j_call: TRBJ2-7; v_call: TRBV6-6; cdr3_aa: ASRAGVSSYEQY
j_call: TRBJ2-7; v_call: TRBV3-1; cdr3_aa: ASSLDTSPRKQY
j_call: TRBJ2-1; v_call: TRBV20-1; cdr3_aa: SARGWDEQF
j_call: TRBJ2-3; v_call: TRBV12-3/TRBV12-4; cdr3_aa: ASSLAPTGLEDTQY
j_call: TRBJ1-5; v_call: TRBV20-1; cdr3_aa: SARGYQHQPQH
j_call: TRBJ2-1; v_call: TRBV7-2; cdr3_aa: ASSSTGTGAYNEQF
j_call: TRBJ1-2; v_call: TRBV2; cdr3_aa: ASRRTGADYGYT
j_call: TRBJ2-7; v_call: TRBV15; cdr3_aa: ATSRDQGITYEQY
j_call: TRBJ2-5; v_call: TRBV12-3/TRBV12-4; cdr3_aa: ASSSVGTTETQY
j_call: TRBJ2-5; v_call: TRBV3-1; cdr3_aa: ASSQDQRDQETQY
j_call: TRBJ2-6; v_call: TRBV6-2/TRBV6-3; cdr3_aa: ASSHRGIGANVLT
j_call: TRBJ1-1; v_call: TRBV5-1; cdr3_aa: ASSLAAVDTEAF
j_call: TRBJ1-1; v_call: TRBV5-1; cdr3_aa: ASRLRGTEAF
j_call: TRBJ2-5; v_call: TRBV20-1; cdr3_aa: SASPVTFSRAQETQY
j_call: TRBJ2-7; v_call: TRBV12-3/TRBV12-4; cdr3_aa: ASSLRQFVYEQY
j_call: TRBJ1-2; v_call: TRBV6-2/TRBV6-3; cdr3_aa: ASSLTVHGYT
j_call: TRBJ2-4; v_call: TRBV28; cdr3_aa: ASRKTGLKSGTKNIQY
j_call: .; v_call: TRBV12-3/TRBV12-4; cdr3_aa: ANSGGRLGYEQY
j_call: TRBJ2-7; v_call: TRBV11-1; cdr3_aa: ASSPRGGDEQY
j_call: TRBJ2-7; v_call: TRBV27; cdr3_aa: ASSLSPTSPYEQY
j_call: TRBJ1-1; v_call: TRBV6-5; cdr3_aa: ASSPQGEAF
j_call: TRBJ1-2; v_call: TRBV7-3; cdr3_aa: ASSPPNGRKNYGYT
j_call: TRBJ2-3; v_call: TRBV5-1; cdr3_aa: ASMEGAPTDTQY
j_call: TRBJ1-4; v_call: TRBV20-1; cdr3_aa: SARLRHGSATNEKLF
j_call: TRBJ2-7; v_call: TRBV11-1; cdr3_aa: ASSVRLAGNYEQY